A single sample is the source of the 32 T cell receptor beta chains below, sequenced in a study of identical twins (dated by TCRdb to 2016 to 2017). Libraries were prepared through 5' RACE. Sequencing relied on an Illumina HiSeq 2000. TCRdb handled the public reads itself, with Q25 trimming in fastp and clone calling in MiXCR, and kept productive beta chains. Rows with one shared CDR3 protein collapse into an entry with the most common genes and DNA. The sample table lists about 890,000 distinct CDR3 sequences, roughly an eighth of them with a count of one. The ten largest clones take up about 1.5% of the sample. The same data also contributed to another study, on yellow fever vaccine responses in identical twins.

Sequenced material: PBMCs. The receptors were gathered from a woman aged 18-29 years in good health.

The rearrangement joins TRBV4-1 to TRBJ1-5; the D is unclear. The germline CDR1 and CDR2 sequences are MGHRA and YSYEKL. The CDR3 contains 15 residues. V lost 4 bases, J lost 5 bases, and 15 bases lay in between. CDR3 region: CASSPVWSSDQPQHF. Written as DNA, the CDR3 is TGCGCCAGCAGCCCCGTCTGGAGTTCGGATCAGCCCCAGCATTTT.

J is TRBJ2-5 and V is TRBV20-1, with D maybe TRBD1 (6 bases). Between the trimmed V and J ends, which lost 3 bases and 4 bases, there was a span of 15 bases. This CDR3 contains 14 residues. CDR1 DFQATT and CDR2 SNEGSKA come from the germline V gene (reference sequence). Here the CDR3 reads CSASHRVGGETQYF. The CDR3 nucleotides are TGCAGTGCTAGCCACAGGGTTGGCGGAGAGACCCAGTACTTC.

Here the CDR3 reads CASSLGPRQDRFYNEQFF. The CDR3 DNA reads TGCGCCAGCAGCTTGGGCCCCAGACAGGACAGGTTCTACAATGAGCAGTTCTTC. The chain is built from TRBV5-1 and TRBJ2-1, with 7 bases lining up with TRBD1. CDR3 length equals 18 residues. Germline loops: CDR1 SGHRS, CDR2 YFSETQ. V lost 0 bases, J lost 3 bases, and 12 bases stayed unmatched.

The chain joins TRBV14 to TRBJ1-1, with D perhaps matching TRBD1 (5 bases). The CDR3 is 15 residues long. Deletions cut 5 bases from V and 5 bases from J, with 18 bases between. Germline lookup yields CDR1 SGHDN and CDR2 FVKESK. CDR3 loop: CASSAGSGRGTEAFF. The CDR3 DNA reads TGTGCCAGCAGCGCAGGGAGCGGGAGAGGGACTGAAGCTTTCTTT.

The V call is TRBV10-3, the J call TRBJ2-1; 7 bases map to TRBD2. The CDR3 runs 15 residues. V lost 2 bases, J lost 4 bases, and 5 bases stayed unmatched. The germline V gene has CDR1 ENHRY and CDR2 SYGVKD. DNA of the CDR3: TGTGCCATCAGTGAGGAAGCGGGGAAGTACAATGAGCAGTTCTTC. Translated: CAISEEAGKYNEQFF.

The sample holds a few counts of this clonotype. CDR3 loop: CASSFLGLAGETQYF. In DNA form, the CDR3 reads TGTGCCAGCAGTTTTCTTGGGCTAGCGGGGGAGACCCAGTACTTC. The chain joins TRBV12-3 or TRBV12-4 to TRBJ2-5; TRBD2 aligns across 9 bases. This CDR3 contains 15 residues. The V gene end was trimmed by 3 bases and the J gene end by 5 bases; junction bases not matched to a gene: 7.

This clonotype was found a few times. The chain joins TRBV15 to TRBJ2-7, with 11 bases identical to TRBD1. This CDR3 is 14 amino acids long. J was trimmed by 2 bases and V by 8 bases; bases with no gene match: 5. Germline-derived CDR1 and CDR2 are LNHNV and YYDKDF (reference sequence). This chain's CDR3 is CATRRDRGAYEQYV. CDR3 bases: TGTGCCACCCGCCGGGACAGGGGGGCCTACGAGCAGTACGTC.

This clonotype appeared a few times. The gene calls are TRBV2 and TRBJ2-7; a possible D gene is TRBD1 (6 bases). CDR3 length equals 12 residues. The germline gives CDR1 SNHLY, CDR2 FYNNEI. Trimming took off 10 bases at V and 3 bases at J, with 13 bases between the two ends. The CDR3 reads CATEDRDYEQYV. The CDR3 nucleotides are TGTGCCACCGAGGACAGAGACTACGAGCAGTACGTC.

This clonotype turned up a few times. The genes are TRBV20-1 and TRBJ2-7; possibly TRBD1 for D (6 bases). The CDR3 sequence is 12 residues long. CDR1 and CDR2 from the germline V gene are DFQATT and SNEGSKA (reference sequence). The CDR3 protein is CSVGTSIYEQYV. The CDR3 DNA follows: TGCTCCGTAGGGACATCAATCTACGAGCAGTACGTC.

The chain couples TRBV15 to TRBJ2-3, with TRBD2 matching over 10 bases. Germline CDR1 reads LNHNV; CDR2 reads YYDKDF (reference sequence). The CDR3 is made up of 16 amino acids. The J segment lost 0 bases and the V segment lost 1 base, leaving 1 base of the junction unmatched. CDR3 in amino acids: CATSRASGGSTDTQYF. The CDR3 nucleotides read TGTGCCACCAGCAGAGCTAGCGGGGGTAGCACAGATACGCAGTATTTT.

The chain joins TRBV28 to TRBJ1-5; the D gene is possibly TRBD1 (6 bases). CDR3 length: 14 residues. Trimming took 6 bases from V and 6 from J, leaving 15 bases between them. Per the germline V gene, CDR1 is MDHEN and CDR2 is SYDVKM. The CDR3 DNA reads as TGTGCCAGCAGCCCGGGGGGCACCCTTCAGCCCCAGCATTTT. This translates into CASSPGGTLQPQHF.

The chain carries TRBV5-6 and TRBJ2-7, with D unresolved. Per the germline V gene, CDR1 is SGHDT and CDR2 is YYEEEE. V was clipped by 3 bases and J by 3 bases, with 10 bases between them. The CDR3 has 13 residues. The CDR3 here is CASSWKQSYEQYV. CDR3 in DNA: TGTGCCAGCAGCTGGAAGCAAAGCTACGAGCAGTACGTC.

The chain carries TRBV5-1 and TRBJ2-2, with D perhaps matching TRBD2 (5 bases). CDR3 length equals 17 residues. Germline V gene data show CDR1 as SGHRS and CDR2 as YFSETQ. Trimming removed 2 bases at V and 2 bases at J, with 16 bases between. In nucleotides, the CDR3 is TGCGCCAGCAGCTTCTATAGCGCAAACCCCAACACCGGGGAGCTGTTTTTT. It translates to CASSFYSANPNTGELFF.

This clonotype was observed a few times. V and J are TRBV5-1 and TRBJ2-3; 12 bases align to TRBD2. Germline CDR1 SGHRS, CDR2 YFSETQ. The junction had 9 bases not matched to a gene; V was cut back by 4 bases and J by 6 bases. The CDR3 has 16 residues. DNA for the CDR3: TGCGCCAGCAGCCAGAGGACTAGCGGGATGGGGGATACGCAGTATTTT. This codes for CASSQRTSGMGDTQYF. Combining the CDR3 with reference TRBV5-1 and TRBJ2-3 gives the whole variable domain KAGVTQTPRYLIKTRGQQVTLSCSPISGHRSVSWYQQTPGQGLQFLFEYFSETQRNKGNFPGRFSGRQFSNSRSEMNVSTLELGDSALYLCASSQRTSGMGDTQYFGPGTRLTVL.

The V and J genes are TRBV3-1 and TRBJ2-7; the D is unclear. Germline values: CDR1 LGHDT, CDR2 YNNKEL (reference sequence). Between the trimmed V and J ends, which lost 1 base and 6 bases, there was a span of 10 bases. The length of the CDR3 is 13 residues. The CDR3 bases are TGTGCCAGCAGCCAAGTGACCAGAGGCGAGCAGTACTTC. Encoded protein: CASSQVTRGEQYF.

This clonotype was recorded a few times. This chain links TRBV4-1 with TRBJ2-1, with 8 bases identical to TRBD1. The CDR3 extends over 16 amino acids. Germline values: CDR1 MGHRA, CDR2 YSYEKL. The junction had 7 bases not matched to a gene; V was cut back by 4 bases and J by 2 bases. The CDR3: CASSRIPGQAYNEQFF. DNA of the CDR3: TGCGCCAGCAGCCGTATACCGGGACAGGCCTACAATGAGCAGTTCTTC.

The rearrangement links TRBV7-9 to TRBJ2-1; 8 nucleotides match TRBD2. The germline CDR1 and CDR2 sequences are SEHNR and FQNEAQ (reference sequence). This CDR3 spans 15 amino acids. The V segment lost 3 bases and the J segment 5 bases; nucleotides outside the gene matches: 6. The CDR3 DNA sequence: TGTGCCAGCAGCTTGTCTGCGGGAGGAAACAATGAGCAGTTCTTC. Its protein product is CASSLSAGGNNEQFF.

This clonotype has a handful of counts. The chain uses TRBV6-1 and TRBJ2-7, with 11 bases lining up with TRBD2. CDR1 MNHNS and CDR2 SASEGT come from the germline V gene. The CDR3 contains 18 residues. Trimming removed 5 bases from V and 0 bases from J; junction bases left unmatched: 12. The CDR3 bases are TGTGCCAGCAGTCCCCGAAACCGACTAGCGGGGAGCTCCTACGAGCAGTACGTC. It codes for CASSPRNRLAGSSYEQYV.

This clonotype was counted only a few times. The chain employs TRBV5-1 and TRBJ2-1; perhaps TRBD2 as D (6 bases). The CDR3 contains 14 residues. Trimming took 5 bases from V and 8 from J, leaving 17 bases between them. Germline CDR1 SGHRS, CDR2 YFSETQ. The CDR3 region is CASRSGGQWDEQFF. CDR3 DNA sequence: TGCGCCAGCAGGTCCGGAGGGCAATGGGATGAGCAGTTCTTC.

The chain employs TRBV6-1 and TRBJ2-2, with D perhaps TRBD1 (5 bases). Germline assignment: CDR1 MNHNS and CDR2 SASEGT. With 5 bases removed from V and 1 base from J, the gap between germline ends came to 8 bases. The CDR3 length is 14 residues. CDR3 coding DNA: TGTGCCAGCAGTAAGACAGAGAACACCGGGGAGCTGTTTTTT. It yields the protein CASSKTENTGELFF.

This clonotype has only a few counts. The chain is built from TRBV7-6 and TRBJ2-7; 10 nucleotides agree with TRBD2. The trim removed 5 bases at V and 3 bases at J, leaving 4 bases unmatched. Per the germline V gene, CDR1 is SGHVS and CDR2 is FNYEAQ. This CDR3 is 14 amino acids long. In DNA form, the CDR3 reads TGTGCCAGCAGCCGGGGACTAGCGTACTACGAGCAGTACTTC. Protein sequence: CASSRGLAYYEQYF.

This clonotype was observed a handful of times. The chain combines TRBV5-1 with TRBJ2-3; TRBD1 is a possible D gene (5 bases). Germline V gives CDR1 SGHRS, CDR2 YFSETQ. The CDR3 totals 16 residues. Trimming left V 4 bases short and J 5 bases short, with 20 bases between. This CDR3 reads CASSLRTPGPVDTQYF. The CDR3 DNA reads TGCGCCAGCAGCCTGAGGACCCCAGGGCCAGTAGATACGCAGTATTTT.

This chain connects TRBV2 to TRBJ2-1, with a possible D match to TRBD2 (6 bases). Germline values: CDR1 SNHLY, CDR2 FYNNEI. V dropped 6 bases and J dropped 9 bases, with 27 bases sitting between them. The CDR3 runs to 17 residues. CDR3 region: CASSPTRESGYLAEQFF. CDR3 DNA sequence: TGTGCCAGCAGCCCCACGCGGGAATCGGGGTATCTAGCTGAGCAGTTCTTC. The variable domain in full, with the rest retrieved from reference TRBV2 and TRBJ2-1, is EPEVTQTPSHQVTQMGQEVILRCVPISNHLYFYWYRQILGQKVEFLVSFYNNEISEKSEIFDDQFSVERPDGSNFTLKIRSTKLEDSAMYFCASSPTRESGYLAEQFFGPGTRLTVL.

The chain links TRBV11-1 to TRBJ2-2; 7 bases line up with TRBD2. The CDR3 consists of 20 residues. CDR1 SGHAT and CDR2 FQDESV come from the germline V gene (reference sequence). J gave up 1 base and V 4 bases, and 18 bases lay outside the gene matches. The CDR3 loop reads CASSSIGRGTTWMNTGELFF. CDR3 DNA sequence: TGTGCCAGCAGCTCCATCGGGCGGGGGACCACCTGGATGAACACCGGGGAGCTGTTTTTT.

The rearrangement uses TRBV20-1 and TRBJ2-5, with 8 positions matching TRBD2. CDR3 length: 16 amino acids. J was trimmed by 5 bases and V by 1 base; bases with no gene match: 12. Germline lookup yields CDR1 DFQATT and CDR2 SNEGSKA (reference sequence). The CDR3 DNA reads TGCAGTGCTAGAGTGTCGGGACTAGTCTTTACTGAGACCCAGTACTTC. It encodes CSARVSGLVFTETQYF.

The chain joins TRBV20-1 to TRBJ2-2; 12 positions agree with TRBD2. CDR1 DFQATT and CDR2 SNEGSKA come from the germline V gene (reference sequence). V shed 3 bases, J shed 6 bases, and the junction held 2 bases outside the gene matches. The CDR3 consists of 14 residues. In DNA, the CDR3 is TGCAGTGCTAGGACTAGCGGGGGTGCCGGGGAGCTGTTTTTT. Translating it yields CSARTSGGAGELFF.

This clonotype has ten or more counts. The chain carries TRBV20-1 and TRBJ1-1; D is unclear. V lost 2 bases, J lost 6 bases, and 7 bases lay in between. CDR3 length: 11 amino acids. CDR1 is DFQATT, CDR2 SNEGSKA, per germline (reference sequence). The DNA for the CDR3 is TGCAGTGCTAGACGAGGGCCTGAAGCTTTCTTT. It encodes CSARRGPEAFF.

This clonotype was counted only a few times. The chain recombines TRBV12-3 or TRBV12-4 with TRBJ2-7; a weak D match, TRBD1 (6 bases). V dropped 5 bases and J dropped 6 bases, with 14 bases sitting between them. The CDR3 sequence is 13 residues long. CDR3 amino acids: CASSPPQGSEQYF. The CDR3 bases are TGTGCCAGCAGTCCCCCACAGGGTTCCGAGCAGTACTTC.

This clonotype was found a few times. The CDR3 coding sequence is TGTGCCAGCAGATCTAGCGGGGCGGACAGCTACAATGAGCAGTTCTTC. Protein sequence: CASRSSGADSYNEQFF. The chain recombines TRBV6-1 with TRBJ2-1; 9 bases are shared with TRBD2. The CDR3 totals 16 residues. J gave up 3 bases and V 6 bases, and 9 bases lay outside the gene matches. The germline CDR1 and CDR2 sequences are MNHNS and SASEGT.

In its sample, this clonotype was seen a few times. The chain combines TRBV20-1 with TRBJ1-3; tentatively, D is TRBD1 (6 bases). CDR1 is DFQATT and CDR2 is SNEGSKA in the germline V gene (reference sequence). The CDR3 runs 15 residues. V dropped 6 bases and J dropped 6 bases, with 21 bases sitting between them. Here the CDR3 reads CSALLFPGVVNTIYF. CDR3 bases: TGCAGTGCCCTCTTGTTCCCAGGGGTGGTAAACACCATATATTTT.

The chain has TRBV20-1 and TRBJ1-6; TRBD1 matches 11 bases. The CDR3 length is 15 residues. Per germline, CDR1 DFQATT and CDR2 SNEGSKA (reference sequence). V lost 3 bases, J lost 3 bases, and 1 base stayed unmatched. DNA for the CDR3: TGCAGTGCTAGTGGGACAGGGGGCTATAATTCACCCCTCCACTTT. This translates into CSASGTGGYNSPLHF.

This clonotype was seen many times. The chain recombines TRBV29-1 with TRBJ2-3; tentative D call: TRBD1 (6 bases). The V gene's germline CDR1 is SQVTM and CDR2 ANQGSEA. Trimming removed 6 bases from V and 4 bases from J, with 20 bases in between. The CDR3 has 15 residues. This chain's CDR3 is CSVVRLPGGPDTQYF. CDR3 in DNA: TGCAGCGTGGTCCGCCTCCCTGGGGGCCCAGATACGCAGTATTTT.